The 11 T cell receptor beta chains below were found in one sample sequenced in a study of T-cell reconstitution after alpha-beta-depleted transplantation in children. Study results and caveats: At one year after transplant, newly produced T cells mostly accounted for T-cell counts and diversity.

Unique molecular identifiers were built into the TCRbeta library. Using its own MiXCR run on the PCR reads, TCRdb lists one record per CDR3 protein. Here the sample spans about 300,000 distinct CDR3 sequences, roughly 8.2% being singletons. Their antigen targets remain unknown. Here the sequenced sample was peripheral blood, taken 360 days after TCRalphabeta/CD19-depleted stem cell transplant. These receptors were obtained from a female patient aged 2-15 years who had a stem cell transplant for Fanconi anemia, so the T cells may come from the graft donor.

This clonotype was counted at least ten times. The chain carries TRBV20-1 and TRBJ2-2, with unresolved D. This CDR3 region has 12 residues. Trimming took off 6 bases at V and 7 bases at J, with 12 bases between the two ends. Germline V gene sequence: CDR1 DFQATT, CDR2 SNEGSKA (reference sequence). CDR3 nucleotides: TGCAGTGCAGGTCGGGCAGGCGGGGAGCTGTTTTTT. It is translated as CSAGRAGGELFF.

The rearrangement links TRBV2 to TRBJ1-2, with a weak D call TRBD1 (5 bases). Germline assignment: CDR1 SNHLY and CDR2 FYNNEI. This CDR3 is built from 15 residues. The V end lost 7 bases, the J end lost 1 base, and 16 bases lay between the germline ends. The CDR3 here is CASISGQRLNYGYTF. Written as DNA, the CDR3 is TGTGCCAGCATATCGGGGCAGAGACTTAACTATGGCTACACCTTC.

V is TRBV18 and J is TRBJ1-1, with D hard to call. Between the trimmed V and J ends, which lost 4 bases and 1 base, there was a span of 10 bases. Germline V lookup: CDR1 KGHSH, CDR2 LQKENI. This CDR3 has 14 residues. CDR3 sequence: CASSRGGTNTEAFF. DNA of the CDR3: TGTGCCAGCTCACGGGGAGGTACGAACACTGAAGCTTTCTTT.

V usage is TRBV6-5 and J usage is TRBJ1-5; D unclear. This CDR3 has 13 amino acids. Trimming cost V 4 bases and J 4 bases, with 8 bases left between them. The germline gives CDR1 MNHEY, CDR2 SVGAGI. The CDR3 sequence is CASSSQTNQPQHF. The CDR3 nucleotides are TGTGCCAGCAGTTCCCAAACTAATCAGCCCCAGCATTTT.

This clonotype was seen a handful of times. This chain links TRBV28 with TRBJ2-3; 11 bases line up with TRBD2. After removal of 8 bases from V and 3 bases from J, the junction contained 19 bases not matched to a gene. The CDR3 has 19 residues. Germline V gene lookup returns CDR1 MDHEN and CDR2 SYDVKM. The CDR3 reads CASRHVPGLAAPGTDTQYF. The CDR3 DNA is TGTGCCAGCCGCCACGTTCCGGGACTAGCGGCCCCGGGGACAGATACGCAGTATTTT.

This clonotype was detected only a few times. This chain joins TRBV9 and TRBJ2-5; D call uncertain. CDR3 size: 13 residues. CDR1 and CDR2 (germline): SGDLS, YYNGEE. V was shortened by 2 bases and J by 7 bases, with 12 bases between the two germline ends. The CDR3 region is CASSVNPWGTQYF. The DNA for the CDR3 is TGTGCCAGCAGCGTGAATCCATGGGGGACCCAGTACTTC.

In this sample, this clonotype turned up many times. The genes are TRBV20-1 and TRBJ2-1; no reliable D call. V dropped 2 bases and J dropped 9 bases, with 11 bases sitting between them. CDR1 and CDR2 from the germline V gene are DFQATT and SNEGSKA (reference sequence). This CDR3 comprises 12 residues. This chain's CDR3 is CSARNGRGEQFF. CDR3 nucleotide sequence: TGCAGTGCTAGAAACGGGCGCGGTGAGCAGTTCTTC.

This clonotype has only a few counts. The V gene is TRBV29-1, the J gene TRBJ1-1; tentatively, D is TRBD1 (6 bases). Between the trimmed V and J ends, which lost 6 bases and 0 bases, there was a span of 11 bases. The germline V gene encodes CDR1 SQVTM and CDR2 ANQGSEA. The CDR3 contains 13 residues. CDR3 loop: CSVEDRLNTEAFF. The CDR3 DNA sequence: TGCAGCGTCGAGGACAGATTGAACACTGAAGCTTTCTTT.

This clonotype was counted between two and nine times. V usage is TRBV19 and J usage is TRBJ2-1; 8 bases are shared with TRBD2. Germline CDR1 reads LNHDA; CDR2 reads SQIVND (reference sequence). The CDR3 totals 16 residues. The V and J ends lost 3 bases and 7 bases, in that order; junction bases with no gene match: 11. The CDR3 spells CASSIPLLAALNEQFF. CDR3 DNA: TGTGCCAGTAGTATCCCGTTACTAGCGGCACTGAATGAGCAGTTCTTC. Based on the CDR3 plus reference TRBV19 and TRBJ2-1, the full variable domain is DGGITQSPKYLFRKEGQNVTLSCEQNLNHDAMYWYRQDPGQGLRLIYYSQIVNDFQKGDIAEGYSVSREKKESFPLTVTSAQKNPTAFYLCASSIPLLAALNEQFFGPGTRLTVL.

This clonotype was counted many times. This chain uses TRBV5-1 with TRBJ2-3; 7 nucleotides agree with TRBD2. Germline CDR1 reads SGHRS; CDR2 reads YFSETQ. The junction had 6 bases not matched to a gene; V was cut back by 4 bases and J by 4 bases. This CDR3 is 14 amino acids long. In DNA, the CDR3 is TGCGCCAGCAGCCTGGGAGGGACTCCAGATACGCAGTATTTT. It is translated as CASSLGGTPDTQYF.

For this clonotype: It may be a read error: a sequence one base away is much more abundant. The chain employs TRBV20-1 and TRBJ1-5, with D hard to call. This CDR3 has 14 amino acids. Germline V lookup: CDR1 DFQATT, CDR2 SNEGSKA (reference sequence). CDR3 coding DNA: TGCAGCCTGACGGCGGCTATCGGCAATCAGCCCCAGCATTTT. Translating it yields CSLTAAIGNQPQHF.